The source of this TCR beta chain is a study of cytotoxic CD8 clonotypes in ibrutinib-treated CLL. Findings of the study overall: Clonality rose at ibrutinib response, held steady in sustained remission, and fell toward baseline at progression.

CDR3 length: 13 residues. Germline V gene data show CDR1 as LGHNT and CDR2 as FRNRAP. V shed 5 bases and J shed 4 bases, with 11 bases lying between them. Assay used: immunoSEQ multiplex PCR; TCRdb lists only in-frame clones, some missing. The data show around 250,000 clones, roughly 70% seen once. Genomic DNA in an amount of approximately 2 micrograms was extracted from cryopreserved PBMCs and used for the preparation of TCR beta libraries. This clone was counted a few times. Its antigen is as yet unknown. The sample was PBMCs, taken after 24 months of ibrutinib treatment. The genes are TRBV12-5 and TRBJ2-5; D is perhaps TRBD1 or TRBD2 (5 bases each). The receptor was derived from a human donor with chronic lymphocytic leukemia. The CDR3 here is CASGRGVRETQYF. The CDR3 DNA reads TGTGCTAGTGGTCGAGGGGTAAGAGAGACCCAGTACTTC.